This T cell receptor (beta chain) was observed in a study of control samples from healthy donors and cancer patients. Trimming removed 5 bases at V and 7 bases at J, with 12 bases between. Germline assignment: CDR1 LGHDT and CDR2 YNNKEL (reference sequence). The CDR3 length is 12 residues. TCRdb keeps only in-frame clones here, not all; method: immunoSEQ multiplex PCR. The table lists 80,000 to 100,000 clones, 79% of them singletons. This chain connects TRBV3-1 (or the pseudogene TRBV3-2) to TRBJ2-7, with D uncertain. The source material was blood. The sequence came from a woman between 25 and 40 years old in good health. The CDR3 loop is CASSSPFGEQYF. CDR3 nucleotide sequence: TGTGCCAGCAGCTCCCCGTTCGGGGAGCAGTACTTC.